The present entry profiles one TCR beta chain with its context. No antigen is known for it. V trimming: 3 bases; J trimming: 8 bases; junction bases outside the gene matches: 9. This CDR3 has 14 amino acids. Per germline, CDR1 SEHNR and CDR2 FQNEAQ (reference sequence). Expressed TCRB transcripts were sequenced because the entire RNA isolate underwent reverse transcription. Clones were sequenced by immunoSEQ multiplex PCR, and TCRdb holds only the in-frame ones, with some missing. Counted here are 300,000 to 350,000 clones, 9.3% occurring once; the ten biggest clones make up over 0.95%. The record originates from a study of beta chain features in type 1 diabetes. Study-level background: The study examined 90 million to 130 million sorted cells across all samples.

A CD45RO/CCR7/CD25/CD127/CD95/CD27 panel sorted naive, central memory, regulatory and stem cell-like memory CD4+ cells. Findings and limits, study-wide: Cells carrying high TCR expression could end up over-represented when cDNA is sequenced. A moderate, significant TCRB CDR3 shortening appeared in type 1 diabetes across four CD4+ subsets. Lower insertion and higher deletion counts appeared at VDJ junctions in type 1 diabetes patients.

Sample: central memory CD4+ T cells from blood. The rearrangement links TRBV7-9 to TRBJ1-1, with 7 bases identical to TRBD1. This TCR was sampled from a man aged 25 to 40 with type 1 diabetes. The CDR3 region is CASSFLTGPGEAFF. In DNA, the CDR3 is TGTGCCAGCAGCTTCTTGACAGGGCCTGGGGAAGCTTTCTTT.